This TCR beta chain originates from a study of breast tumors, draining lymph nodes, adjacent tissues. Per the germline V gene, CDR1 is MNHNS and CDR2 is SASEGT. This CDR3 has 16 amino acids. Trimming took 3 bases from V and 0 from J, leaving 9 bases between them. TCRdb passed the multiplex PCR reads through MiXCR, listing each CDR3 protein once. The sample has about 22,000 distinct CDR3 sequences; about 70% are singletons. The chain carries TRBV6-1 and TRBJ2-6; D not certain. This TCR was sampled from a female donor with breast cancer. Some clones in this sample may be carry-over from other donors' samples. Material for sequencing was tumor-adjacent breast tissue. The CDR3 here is CASSDLDYSGANVLTF. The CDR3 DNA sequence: TGTGCCAGCAGTGATCTGGATTACTCTGGGGCCAACGTCCTGACTTTC.